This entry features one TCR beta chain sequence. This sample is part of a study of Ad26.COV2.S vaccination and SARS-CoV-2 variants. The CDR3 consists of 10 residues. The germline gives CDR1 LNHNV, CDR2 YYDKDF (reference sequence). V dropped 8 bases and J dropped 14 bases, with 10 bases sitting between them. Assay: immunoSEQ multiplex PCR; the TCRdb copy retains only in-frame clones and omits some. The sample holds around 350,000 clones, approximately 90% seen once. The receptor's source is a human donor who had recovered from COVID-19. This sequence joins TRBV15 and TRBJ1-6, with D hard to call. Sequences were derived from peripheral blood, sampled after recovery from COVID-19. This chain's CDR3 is CATRLPTLHF. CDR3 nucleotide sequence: TGTGCCACCCGACTGCCTACCCTCCACTTT.